Listed here are 5 T cell receptor beta chains from one sample, sequenced in a study of cytomegalovirus exposure and HLA in healthy donors. Amplification used 60 Vbeta primers and 13 Jbeta primers. Generated by immunoSEQ multiplex PCR, the TCRdb table keeps only in-frame clones and is missing some. The table records under 150,000 clones, more than 70% of them present only once. Sequenced: PBMCs. The source is a woman aged 45-59 years in good health and CMV-seropositive.

CDR3 DNA sequence: TGTGCCAGCAGCCAACGACTAGCGGGGGGACAAGAGACCCAGTACTTC. Its translation: CASSQRLAGGQETQYF. The chain employs TRBV7-2 and TRBJ2-5, with TRBD2 identical over 13 bases. CDR1 and CDR2 (germline): SGHTA, FQGNSA. CDR3 length equals 16 residues. V shed 5 bases, J shed 2 bases, and the junction held 5 bases outside the gene matches.

This clone showed up just a few times. The V and J genes are TRBV18 and TRBJ1-5, with no clear D. This CDR3 comprises 13 residues. Germline V gives CDR1 KGHSH, CDR2 LQKENI. V lost 5 bases, J lost 5 bases, and 10 bases lay in between. Written as DNA, the CDR3 is TGTGCCAGCTCAAGCCGGGAGGATCAGCCCCAGCATTTT. It codes for CASSSREDQPQHF.

This chain connects TRBV6-5 to TRBJ1-2, with D maybe TRBD1 (5 bases). V was clipped by 2 bases and J by 3 bases, with 7 bases between them. Looked up from germline, CDR1 is MNHEY and CDR2 is SVGAGI. The CDR3 consists of 13 residues. CDR3 loop: CASSYGGDYGYTF. The CDR3 DNA is TGTGCCAGCAGTTACGGAGGGGACTATGGCTACACCTTC.

Comment on this clone: At one boundary the junction diverges from the germline segment, which might be a read error. The chain carries TRBV7-2 and TRBJ2-1, with 14 bases lining up with TRBD2. CDR3 length: 12 residues. CDR1 and CDR2 from the germline V gene are SGHTA and FQGNSA. CDR3 loop: CASSRTSGGHVF. In nucleotides, the CDR3 is TGTGCCAGCAGCAGGACTAGCGGGGGGCACGTCTTC.

The chain combines TRBV5-1 with TRBJ1-4; maybe TRBD1 (6 bases). The CDR3 totals 15 residues. Per the germline V gene, CDR1 is SGHRS and CDR2 is YFSETQ. Trimming shortened V by 3 bases and J by 6 bases, and 15 bases separated the two germline ends. The CDR3 DNA reads TGCGCCAGCAGCTACTACAGGGACGCCGATGAAAAACTGTTTTTT. Translated: CASSYYRDADEKLFF.